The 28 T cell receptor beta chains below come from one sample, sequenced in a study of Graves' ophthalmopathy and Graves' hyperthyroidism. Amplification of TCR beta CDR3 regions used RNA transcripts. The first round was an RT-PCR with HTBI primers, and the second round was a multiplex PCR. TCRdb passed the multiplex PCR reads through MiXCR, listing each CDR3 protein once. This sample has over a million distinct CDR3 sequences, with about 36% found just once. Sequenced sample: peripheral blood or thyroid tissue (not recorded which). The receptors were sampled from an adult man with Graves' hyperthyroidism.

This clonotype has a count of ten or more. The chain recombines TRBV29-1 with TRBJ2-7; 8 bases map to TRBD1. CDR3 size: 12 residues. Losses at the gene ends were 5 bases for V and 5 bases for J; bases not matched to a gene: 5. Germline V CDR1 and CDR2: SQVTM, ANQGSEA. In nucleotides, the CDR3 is TGCAGCGTTAGACAGGGGTTTAACGAGCAGTACTTC. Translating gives CSVRQGFNEQYF.

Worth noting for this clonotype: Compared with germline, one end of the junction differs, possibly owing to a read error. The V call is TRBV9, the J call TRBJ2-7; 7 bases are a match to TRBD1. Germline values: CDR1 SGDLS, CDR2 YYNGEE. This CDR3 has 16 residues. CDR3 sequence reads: CASSPGQGVVPHEQYF. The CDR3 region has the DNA TGCGCCAGCAGCCCGGGGCAGGGGGTGGTCCCCCACGAGCAGTACTTC.

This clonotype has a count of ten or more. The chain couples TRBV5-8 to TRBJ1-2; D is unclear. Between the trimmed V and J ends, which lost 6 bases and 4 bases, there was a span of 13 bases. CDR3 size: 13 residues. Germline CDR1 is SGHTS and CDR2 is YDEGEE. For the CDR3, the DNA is TGTGCCAGCACCCCGCGGCCCATCTATGGCTACACCTTC. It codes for CASTPRPIYGYTF.

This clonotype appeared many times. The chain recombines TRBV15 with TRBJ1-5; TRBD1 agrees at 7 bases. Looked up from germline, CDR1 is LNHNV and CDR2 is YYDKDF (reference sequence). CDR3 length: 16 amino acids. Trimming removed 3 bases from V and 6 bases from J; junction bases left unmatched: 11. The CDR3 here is CATSSFPRQGGQPQHF. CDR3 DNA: TGTGCCACCAGCAGCTTCCCGAGACAGGGAGGTCAGCCCCAGCATTTT.

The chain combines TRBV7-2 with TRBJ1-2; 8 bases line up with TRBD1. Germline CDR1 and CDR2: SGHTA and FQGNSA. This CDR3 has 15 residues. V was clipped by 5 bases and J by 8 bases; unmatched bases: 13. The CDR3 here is CASSHVGQGAQGYTF. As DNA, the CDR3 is TGTGCCAGCAGCCATGTCGGGCAGGGGGCGCAGGGCTACACCTTC.

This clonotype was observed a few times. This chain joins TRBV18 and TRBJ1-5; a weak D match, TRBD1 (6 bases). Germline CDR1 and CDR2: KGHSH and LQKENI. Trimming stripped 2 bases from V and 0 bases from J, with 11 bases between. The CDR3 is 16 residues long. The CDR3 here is CASSPSTGASNQPQHF. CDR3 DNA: TGTGCCAGCTCACCATCGACGGGGGCTAGCAATCAGCCCCAGCATTTT.

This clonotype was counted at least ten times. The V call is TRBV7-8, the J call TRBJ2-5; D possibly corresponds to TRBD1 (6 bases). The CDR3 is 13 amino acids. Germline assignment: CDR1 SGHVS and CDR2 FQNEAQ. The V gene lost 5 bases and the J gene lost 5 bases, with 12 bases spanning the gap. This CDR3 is CASSITGYETQYF. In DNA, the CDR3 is TGTGCCAGCAGCATTACAGGGTACGAGACCCAGTACTTC.

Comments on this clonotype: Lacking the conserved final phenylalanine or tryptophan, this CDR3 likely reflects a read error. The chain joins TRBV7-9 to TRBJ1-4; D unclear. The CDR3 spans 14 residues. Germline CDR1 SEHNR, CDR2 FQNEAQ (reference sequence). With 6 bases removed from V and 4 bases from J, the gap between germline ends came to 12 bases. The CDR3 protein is CASSLGQSNEKLFL. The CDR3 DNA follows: TGTGCCAGCAGTCTAGGGCAGAGTAATGAAAAACTGTTTCTT.

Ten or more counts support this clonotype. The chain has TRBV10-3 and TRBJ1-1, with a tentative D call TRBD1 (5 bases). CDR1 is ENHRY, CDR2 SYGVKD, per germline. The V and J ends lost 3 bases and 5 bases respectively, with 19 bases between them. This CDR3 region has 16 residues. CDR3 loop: CAISEDGRWGLTEAFF. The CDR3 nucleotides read TGTGCCATCAGTGAAGATGGGCGCTGGGGGTTGACTGAAGCTTTCTTT.

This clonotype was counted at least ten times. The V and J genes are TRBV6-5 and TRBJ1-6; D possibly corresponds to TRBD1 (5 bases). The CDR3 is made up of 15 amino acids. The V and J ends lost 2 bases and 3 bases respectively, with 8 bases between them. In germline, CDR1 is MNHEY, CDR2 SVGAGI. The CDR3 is CASSYGGNYNSPLHF. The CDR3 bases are TGTGCCAGCAGTTACGGGGGGAACTATAATTCACCCCTCCACTTT.

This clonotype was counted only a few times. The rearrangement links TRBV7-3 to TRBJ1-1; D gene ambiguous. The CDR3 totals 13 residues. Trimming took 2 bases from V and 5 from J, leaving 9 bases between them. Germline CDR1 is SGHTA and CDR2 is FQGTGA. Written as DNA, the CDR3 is TGTGCCAGCAGCTTAGGGGTGGAGACTGAAGCTTTCTTT. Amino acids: CASSLGVETEAFF.

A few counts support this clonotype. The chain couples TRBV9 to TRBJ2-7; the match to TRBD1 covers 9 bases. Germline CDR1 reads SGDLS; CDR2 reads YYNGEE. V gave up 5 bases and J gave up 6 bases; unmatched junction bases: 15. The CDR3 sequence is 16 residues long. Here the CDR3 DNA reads TGTGCCAGCAGTTTATGGGGAGGGGGACAGGGAAGCGAGCAGTACTTC. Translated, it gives CASSLWGGGQGSEQYF.

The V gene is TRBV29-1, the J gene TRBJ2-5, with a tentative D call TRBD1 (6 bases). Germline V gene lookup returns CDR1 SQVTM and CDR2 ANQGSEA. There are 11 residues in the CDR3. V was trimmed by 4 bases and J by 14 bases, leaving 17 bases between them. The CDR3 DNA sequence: TGCAGCGTTGTTCCCCAGGGGAGCCAATACTTC. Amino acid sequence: CSVVPQGSQYF.

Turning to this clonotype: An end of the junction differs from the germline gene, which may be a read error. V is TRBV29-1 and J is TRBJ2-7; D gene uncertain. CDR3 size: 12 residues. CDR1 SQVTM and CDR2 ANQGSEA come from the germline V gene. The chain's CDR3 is CSVEVRSYGQYF. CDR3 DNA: TGCAGCGTTGAAGTCCGGAGCTACGGGCAGTACTTC.

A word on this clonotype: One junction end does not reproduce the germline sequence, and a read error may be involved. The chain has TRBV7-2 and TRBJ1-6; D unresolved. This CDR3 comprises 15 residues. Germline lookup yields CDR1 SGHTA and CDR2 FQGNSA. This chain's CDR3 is CASSQDPLVNSPLHF. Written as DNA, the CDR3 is TGCGCCAGCAGCCAAGATCCGCTGGTAAATTCACCCCTCCACTTT.

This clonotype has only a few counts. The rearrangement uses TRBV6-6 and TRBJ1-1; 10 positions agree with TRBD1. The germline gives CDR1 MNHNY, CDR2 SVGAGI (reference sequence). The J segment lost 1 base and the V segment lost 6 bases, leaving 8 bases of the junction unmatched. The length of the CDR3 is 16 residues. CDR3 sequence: CASSPRQGARNTEAFF. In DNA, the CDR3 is TGTGCCAGCAGCCCCAGACAGGGGGCGCGGAACACTGAAGCTTTCTTT.

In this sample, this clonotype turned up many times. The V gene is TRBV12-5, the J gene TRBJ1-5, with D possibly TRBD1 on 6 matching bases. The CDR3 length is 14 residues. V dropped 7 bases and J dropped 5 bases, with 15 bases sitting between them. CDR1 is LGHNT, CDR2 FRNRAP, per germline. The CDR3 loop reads CASARGGEDQPQHF. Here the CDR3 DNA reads TGTGCTAGTGCCCGAGGGGGGGAGGATCAGCCCCAGCATTTT.

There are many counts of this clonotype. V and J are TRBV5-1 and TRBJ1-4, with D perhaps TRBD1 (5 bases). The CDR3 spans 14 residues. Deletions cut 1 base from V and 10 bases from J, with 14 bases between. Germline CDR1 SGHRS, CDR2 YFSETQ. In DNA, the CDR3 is TGCGCCAGCAGCTTGCAGGGACCGCGTGGAAAACTGTTTTTT. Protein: CASSLQGPRGKLFF.

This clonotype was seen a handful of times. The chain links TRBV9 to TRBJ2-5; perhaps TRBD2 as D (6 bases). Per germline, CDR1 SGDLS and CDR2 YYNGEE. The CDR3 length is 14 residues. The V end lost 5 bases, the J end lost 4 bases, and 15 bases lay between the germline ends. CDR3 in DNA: TGTGCCAGCAGTGGTACTAGCTCCCCAGAGACCCAGTACTTC. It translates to CASSGTSSPETQYF.

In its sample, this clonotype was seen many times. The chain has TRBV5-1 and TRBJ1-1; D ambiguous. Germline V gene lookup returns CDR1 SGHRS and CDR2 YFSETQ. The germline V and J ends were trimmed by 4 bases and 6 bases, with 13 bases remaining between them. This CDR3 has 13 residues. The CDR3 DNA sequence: TGCGCCAGCAGCAGATCAACCGGCGCTGAAGCTTTCTTT. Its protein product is CASSRSTGAEAFF.

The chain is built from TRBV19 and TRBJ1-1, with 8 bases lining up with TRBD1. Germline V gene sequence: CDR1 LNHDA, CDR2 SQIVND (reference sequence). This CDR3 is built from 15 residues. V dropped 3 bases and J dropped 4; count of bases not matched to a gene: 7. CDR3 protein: CASSIGRTGTTEAFF. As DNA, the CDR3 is TGTGCCAGTAGTATTGGTCGGACAGGGACCACTGAAGCTTTCTTT.

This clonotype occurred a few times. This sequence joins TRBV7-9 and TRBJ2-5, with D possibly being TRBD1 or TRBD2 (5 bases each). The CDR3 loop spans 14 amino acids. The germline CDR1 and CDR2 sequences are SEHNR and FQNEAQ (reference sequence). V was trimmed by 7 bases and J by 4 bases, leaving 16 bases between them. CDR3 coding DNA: TGTGCCAGCACCTCAGTGGGGGTCCCAGAGACCCAGTACTTC. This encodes CASTSVGVPETQYF. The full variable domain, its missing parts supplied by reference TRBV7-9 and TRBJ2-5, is DTGVSQNPRHKITKRGQNVTFRCDPISEHNRLYWYRQTLGQGPEFLTYFQNEAQLEKSRLLSDRFSAERPKGSFSTLEIQRTEQGDSAMYLCASTSVGVPETQYFGPGTRLLVL.

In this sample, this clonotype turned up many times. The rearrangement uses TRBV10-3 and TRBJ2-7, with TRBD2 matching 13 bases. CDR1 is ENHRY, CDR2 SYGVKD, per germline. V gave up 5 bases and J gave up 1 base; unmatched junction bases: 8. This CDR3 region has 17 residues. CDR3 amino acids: CAISPGLAGEGSYEQYF. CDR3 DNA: TGTGCCATCAGTCCCGGACTAGCGGGGGAAGGTTCCTACGAGCAGTACTTC.

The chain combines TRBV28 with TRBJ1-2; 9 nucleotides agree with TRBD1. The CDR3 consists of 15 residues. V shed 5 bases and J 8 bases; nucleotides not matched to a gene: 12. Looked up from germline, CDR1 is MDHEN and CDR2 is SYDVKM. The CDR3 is CASSPHTQGAGGYTF. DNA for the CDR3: TGTGCCAGCAGTCCACACACACAGGGGGCGGGAGGCTACACCTTC.

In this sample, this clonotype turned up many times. The CDR3, as DNA: TGCAGCGTTGGACGGGCGGCCGATGAAAAACTGTTTTTT. Protein product: CSVGRAADEKLFF. J is TRBJ1-4 and V is TRBV29-1, with D hard to call. Looked up from germline, CDR1 is SQVTM and CDR2 is ANQGSEA. V lost 4 bases to trimming and J lost 6 bases, with 12 bases between them. The CDR3 sequence is 13 residues long.

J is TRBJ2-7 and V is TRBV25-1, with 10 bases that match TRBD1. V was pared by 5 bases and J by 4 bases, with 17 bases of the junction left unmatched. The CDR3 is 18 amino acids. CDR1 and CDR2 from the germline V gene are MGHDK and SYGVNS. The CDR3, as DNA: TGTGCCAGCAGTATACGCCCCGGGACAGGGGCCAGGCGTTACGAGCAGTACTTC. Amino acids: CASSIRPGTGARRYEQYF.

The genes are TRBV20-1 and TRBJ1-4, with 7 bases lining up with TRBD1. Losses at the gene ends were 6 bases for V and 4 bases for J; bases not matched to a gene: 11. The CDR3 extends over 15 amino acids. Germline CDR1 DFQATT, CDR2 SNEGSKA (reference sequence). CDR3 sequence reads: CSALRAGQLNEKLFF. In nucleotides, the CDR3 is TGCAGTGCCCTTCGGGCGGGACAGCTTAATGAAAAACTGTTTTTT.

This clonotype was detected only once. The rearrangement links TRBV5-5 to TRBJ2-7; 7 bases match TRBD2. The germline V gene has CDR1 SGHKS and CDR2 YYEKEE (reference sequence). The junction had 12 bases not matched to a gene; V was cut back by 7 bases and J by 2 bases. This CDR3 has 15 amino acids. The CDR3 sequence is CASRYKAGLAYEQYF. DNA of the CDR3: TGTGCCAGCCGCTACAAAGCAGGACTAGCCTACGAGCAGTACTTC.